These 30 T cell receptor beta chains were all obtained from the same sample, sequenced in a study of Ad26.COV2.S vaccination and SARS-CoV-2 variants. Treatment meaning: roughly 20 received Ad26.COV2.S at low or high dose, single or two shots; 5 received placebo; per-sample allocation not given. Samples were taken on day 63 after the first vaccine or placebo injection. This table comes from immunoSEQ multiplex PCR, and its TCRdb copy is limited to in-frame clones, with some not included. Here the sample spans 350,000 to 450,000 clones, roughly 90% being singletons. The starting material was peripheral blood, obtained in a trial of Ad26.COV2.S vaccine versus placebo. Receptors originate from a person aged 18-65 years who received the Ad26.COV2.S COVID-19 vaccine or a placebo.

Here the CDR3 DNA reads TGTGCCAGTCGGGACAGGGGCACAGATACGCAGTATTTT. Translation: CASRDRGTDTQYF. This rearrangement joins TRBV28 to TRBJ2-3; 9 positions match TRBD1. Germline V lookup: CDR1 MDHEN, CDR2 SYDVKM. V trimming: 9 bases; J trimming: 1 base; junction bases outside the gene matches: 2. This CDR3 is 13 amino acids long.

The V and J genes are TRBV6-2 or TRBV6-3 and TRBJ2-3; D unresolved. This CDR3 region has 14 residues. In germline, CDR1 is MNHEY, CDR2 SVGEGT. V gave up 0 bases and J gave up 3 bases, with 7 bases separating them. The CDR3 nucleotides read TGTGCCAGCAGTTACTCCCCGCGGACAGATACGCAGTATTTT. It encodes CASSYSPRTDTQYF.

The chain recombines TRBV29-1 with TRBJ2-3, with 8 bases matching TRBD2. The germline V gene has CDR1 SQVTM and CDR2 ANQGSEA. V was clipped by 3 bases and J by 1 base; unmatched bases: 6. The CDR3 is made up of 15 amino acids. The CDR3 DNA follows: TGCAGCGTTGAGGCGGGGGGCAGCCGCACAGATACGCAGTATTTT. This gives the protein CSVEAGGSRTDTQYF.

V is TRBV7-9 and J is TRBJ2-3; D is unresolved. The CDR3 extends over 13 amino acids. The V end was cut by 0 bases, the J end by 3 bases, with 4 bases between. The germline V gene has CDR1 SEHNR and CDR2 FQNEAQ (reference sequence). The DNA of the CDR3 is TGTGCCAGCAGCTTAGCGCCGACAGATACGCAGTATTTT. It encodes CASSLAPTDTQYF.

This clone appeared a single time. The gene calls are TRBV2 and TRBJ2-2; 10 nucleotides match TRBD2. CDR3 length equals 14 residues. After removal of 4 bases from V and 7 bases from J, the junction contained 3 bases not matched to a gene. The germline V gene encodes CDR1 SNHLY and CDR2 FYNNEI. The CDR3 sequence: CASSGTSGGGELFF. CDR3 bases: TGTGCCAGCAGTGGGACTAGCGGCGGCGGGGAGCTGTTTTTT.

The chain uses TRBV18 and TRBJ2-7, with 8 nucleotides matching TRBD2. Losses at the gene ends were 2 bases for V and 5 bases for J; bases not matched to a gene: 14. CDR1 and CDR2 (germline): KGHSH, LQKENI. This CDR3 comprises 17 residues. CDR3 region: CASSPLRAGDTFHEQYF. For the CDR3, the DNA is TGTGCCAGCTCACCATTGAGAGCGGGAGATACCTTTCACGAGCAGTACTTC.

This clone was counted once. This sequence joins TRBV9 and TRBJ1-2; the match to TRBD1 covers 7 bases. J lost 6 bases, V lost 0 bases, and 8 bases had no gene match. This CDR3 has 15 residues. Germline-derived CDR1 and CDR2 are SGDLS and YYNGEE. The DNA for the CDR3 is TGTGCCAGCAGCGTAGAATCGACAGGGATCGATGGCTACACCTTC. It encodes CASSVESTGIDGYTF.

In nucleotides, the CDR3 is TGTGCCAGCAGTTTCGGCGGGTTCTCCTACGAGCAGTACTTC. It encodes CASSFGGFSYEQYF. This sequence joins TRBV27 and TRBJ2-7; a possible D gene is TRBD2 (5 bases). Germline V gene sequence: CDR1 MNHEY, CDR2 SMNVEV (reference sequence). This CDR3 has 14 residues. Between the trimmed V and J ends, which lost 3 bases and 0 bases, there was a span of 9 bases.

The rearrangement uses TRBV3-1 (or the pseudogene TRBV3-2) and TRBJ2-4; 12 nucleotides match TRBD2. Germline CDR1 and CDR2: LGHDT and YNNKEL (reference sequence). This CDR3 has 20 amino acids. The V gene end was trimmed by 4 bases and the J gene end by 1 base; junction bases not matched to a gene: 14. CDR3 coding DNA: TGTGCCAGCAGCCTAAGACTAGCGGGAGCCTTCAGTAGGGCCAAAAACATTCAGTACTTC. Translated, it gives CASSLRLAGAFSRAKNIQYF.

Written as DNA, the CDR3 is TGTGCCAGCTCACCACCGAAGGCTAGCGGGAGGGACGAGCAGTACTTC. This sequence encodes CASSPPKASGRDEQYF. The chain is built from TRBV18 and TRBJ2-7; TRBD2 matches at 12 bases. CDR3 size: 16 residues. The J segment lost 5 bases and the V segment lost 0 bases, leaving 5 bases of the junction unmatched. Germline loops: CDR1 KGHSH, CDR2 LQKENI.

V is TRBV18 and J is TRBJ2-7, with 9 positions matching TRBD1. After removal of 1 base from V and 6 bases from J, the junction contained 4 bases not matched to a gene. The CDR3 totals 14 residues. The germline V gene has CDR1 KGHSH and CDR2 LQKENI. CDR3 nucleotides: TGTGCCAGCTCACCACGGACAGGGGAGGGCGAGCAGTACTTC. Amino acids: CASSPRTGEGEQYF.

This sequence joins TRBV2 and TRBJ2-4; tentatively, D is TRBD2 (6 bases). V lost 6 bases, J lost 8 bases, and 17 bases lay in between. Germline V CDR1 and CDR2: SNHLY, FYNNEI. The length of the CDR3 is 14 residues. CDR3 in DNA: TGTGCCAGCAGACCGAGGGAGGCGGTGGACATTCAGTACTTC. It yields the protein CASRPREAVDIQYF.

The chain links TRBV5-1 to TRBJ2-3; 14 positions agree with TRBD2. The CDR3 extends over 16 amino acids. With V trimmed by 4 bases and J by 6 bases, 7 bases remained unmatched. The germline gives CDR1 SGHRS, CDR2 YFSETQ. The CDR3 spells CASSEGLAGVGDTQYF. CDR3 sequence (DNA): TGCGCCAGCAGCGAGGGACTAGCGGGAGTTGGCGATACGCAGTATTTT.

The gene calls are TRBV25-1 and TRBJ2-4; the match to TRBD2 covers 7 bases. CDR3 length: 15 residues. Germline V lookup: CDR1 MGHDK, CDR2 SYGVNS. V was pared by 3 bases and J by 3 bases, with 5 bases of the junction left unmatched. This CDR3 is CASSEYGEGKNIQYF. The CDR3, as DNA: TGTGCCAGCAGTGAGTACGGGGAGGGCAAAAACATTCAGTACTTC.

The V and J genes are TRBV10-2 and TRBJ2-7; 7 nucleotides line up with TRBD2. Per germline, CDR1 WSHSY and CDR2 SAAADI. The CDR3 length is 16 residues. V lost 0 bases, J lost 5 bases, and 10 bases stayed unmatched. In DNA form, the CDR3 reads TGCGCCAGCAGTGAGTCGATCAGCGGGAATTTCGACGAGCAGTACTTC. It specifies CASSESISGNFDEQYF.

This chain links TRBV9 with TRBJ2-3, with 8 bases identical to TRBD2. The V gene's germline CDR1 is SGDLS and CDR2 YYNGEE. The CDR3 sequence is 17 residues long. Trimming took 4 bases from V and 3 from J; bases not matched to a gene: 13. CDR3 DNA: TGTGCCAGCAGCCTCCCCAGAGCGGGAGTCCTGACAGATACGCAGTATTTT. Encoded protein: CASSLPRAGVLTDTQYF.

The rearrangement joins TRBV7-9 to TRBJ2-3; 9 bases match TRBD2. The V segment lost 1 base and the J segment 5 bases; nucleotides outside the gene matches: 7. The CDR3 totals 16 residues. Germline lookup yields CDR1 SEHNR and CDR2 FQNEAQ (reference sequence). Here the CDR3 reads CASSLVVAGAGDTQYF. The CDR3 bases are TGTGCCAGCAGCTTAGTGGTAGCGGGAGCGGGAGATACGCAGTATTTT.

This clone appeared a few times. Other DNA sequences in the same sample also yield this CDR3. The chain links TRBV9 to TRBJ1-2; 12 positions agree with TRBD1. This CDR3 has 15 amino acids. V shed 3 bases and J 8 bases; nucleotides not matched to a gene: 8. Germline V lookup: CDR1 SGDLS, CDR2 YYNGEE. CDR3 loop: CASSDRDRGLRGYTF. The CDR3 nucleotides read TGTGCCAGCAGCGACCGGGACAGGGGGCTAAGGGGCTACACCTTC.

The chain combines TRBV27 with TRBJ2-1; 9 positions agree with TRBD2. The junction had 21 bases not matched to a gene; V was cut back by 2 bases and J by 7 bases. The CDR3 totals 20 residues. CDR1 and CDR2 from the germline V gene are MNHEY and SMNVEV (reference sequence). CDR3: CASSLPEFGGRGSRGNEQFF. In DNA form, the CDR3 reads TGTGCCAGCAGTTTACCAGAGTTCGGCGGGAGGGGATCCAGGGGAAATGAGCAGTTCTTC.

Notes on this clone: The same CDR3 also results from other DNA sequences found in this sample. The CDR3 protein is CASSLVTGYGYTF. Written as DNA, the CDR3 is TGTGCCAGCAGCTTAGTTACCGGGTATGGCTACACCTTC. The chain is built from TRBV7-9 and TRBJ1-2; D call uncertain. This CDR3 is built from 13 residues. Looked up from germline, CDR1 is SEHNR and CDR2 is FQNEAQ (reference sequence). V gave up 1 base and J gave up 5 bases, with 8 bases separating them.

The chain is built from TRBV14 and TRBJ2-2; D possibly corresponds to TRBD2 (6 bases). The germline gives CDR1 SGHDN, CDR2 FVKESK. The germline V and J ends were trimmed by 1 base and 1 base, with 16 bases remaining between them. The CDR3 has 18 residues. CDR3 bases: TGTGCCAGCAGCCAAGTTACCGGGACTCGACTGAACACCGGGGAGCTGTTTTTT. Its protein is CASSQVTGTRLNTGELFF.

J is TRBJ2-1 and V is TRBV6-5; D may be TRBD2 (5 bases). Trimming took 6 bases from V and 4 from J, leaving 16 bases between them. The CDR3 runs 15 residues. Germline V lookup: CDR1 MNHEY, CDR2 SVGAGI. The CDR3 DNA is TGTGCCAGCAGCCCCGTTCAGGACTCTTACAATGAGCAGTTCTTC. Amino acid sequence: CASSPVQDSYNEQFF.

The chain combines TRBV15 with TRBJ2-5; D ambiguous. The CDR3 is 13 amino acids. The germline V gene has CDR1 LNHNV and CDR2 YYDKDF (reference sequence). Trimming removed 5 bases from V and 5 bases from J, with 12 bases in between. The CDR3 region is CATSLRNSETQYF. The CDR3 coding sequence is TGTGCCACCAGCCTACGGAATTCGGAGACCCAGTACTTC.

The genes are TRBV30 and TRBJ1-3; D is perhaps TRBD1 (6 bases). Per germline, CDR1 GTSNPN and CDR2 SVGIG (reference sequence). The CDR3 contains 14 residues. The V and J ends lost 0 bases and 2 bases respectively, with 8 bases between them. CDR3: CAWSVPGAGNTIYF. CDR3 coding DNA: TGTGCCTGGAGTGTACCAGGGGCTGGAAACACCATATATTTT.

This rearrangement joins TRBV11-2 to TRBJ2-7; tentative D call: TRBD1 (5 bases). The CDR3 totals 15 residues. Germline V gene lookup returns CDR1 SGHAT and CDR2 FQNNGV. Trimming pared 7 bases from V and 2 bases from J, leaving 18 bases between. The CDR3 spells CASTPQAGNPYEQYF. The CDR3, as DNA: TGTGCCAGCACCCCCCAGGCAGGGAACCCCTACGAGCAGTACTTC.

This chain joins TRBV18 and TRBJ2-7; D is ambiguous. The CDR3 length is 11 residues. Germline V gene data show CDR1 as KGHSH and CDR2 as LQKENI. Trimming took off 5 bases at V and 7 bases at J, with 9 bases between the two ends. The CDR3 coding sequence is TGTGCCAGCTCATCCGCCGAGGAGCAGTACTTC. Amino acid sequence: CASSSAEEQYF. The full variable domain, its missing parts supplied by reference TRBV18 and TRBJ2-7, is NAGVMQNPRHLVRRRGQEARLRCSPMKGHSHVYWYRQLPEEGLKFMVYLQKENIIDESGMPKERFSAEFPKEGPSILRIQQVVRGDSAAYFCASSSAEEQYFGPGTRLTVT.

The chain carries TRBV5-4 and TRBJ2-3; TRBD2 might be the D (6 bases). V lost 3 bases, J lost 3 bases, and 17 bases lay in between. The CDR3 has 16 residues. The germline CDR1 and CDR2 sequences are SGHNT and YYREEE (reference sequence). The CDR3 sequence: CASSSPGLIATDTQYF. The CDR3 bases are TGTGCCAGCAGCTCCCCAGGACTAATAGCGACAGATACGCAGTATTTT. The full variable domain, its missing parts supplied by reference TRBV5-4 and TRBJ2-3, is ETGVTQSPTHLIKTRGQQVTLRCSSQSGHNTVSWYQQALGQGPQFIFQYYREEENGRGNFPPRFSGLQFPNYSSELNVNALELDDSALYLCASSSPGLIATDTQYFGPGTRLTVL.

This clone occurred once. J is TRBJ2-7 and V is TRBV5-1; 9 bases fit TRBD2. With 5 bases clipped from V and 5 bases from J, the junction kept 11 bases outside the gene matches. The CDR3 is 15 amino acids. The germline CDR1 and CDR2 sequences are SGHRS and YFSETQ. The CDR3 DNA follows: TGCGCCAGCAGTTCTCTCGGGACTAGCTTACACGAGCAGTACTTC. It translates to CASSSLGTSLHEQYF.

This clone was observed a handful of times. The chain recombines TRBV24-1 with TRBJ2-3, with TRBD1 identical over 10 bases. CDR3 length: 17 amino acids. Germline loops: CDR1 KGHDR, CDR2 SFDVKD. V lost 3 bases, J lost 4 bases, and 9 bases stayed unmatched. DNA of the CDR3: TGTGCCACCAGTGATCCCCCGGGACAGGGGAACCCAGATACGCAGTATTTT. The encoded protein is CATSDPPGQGNPDTQYF.

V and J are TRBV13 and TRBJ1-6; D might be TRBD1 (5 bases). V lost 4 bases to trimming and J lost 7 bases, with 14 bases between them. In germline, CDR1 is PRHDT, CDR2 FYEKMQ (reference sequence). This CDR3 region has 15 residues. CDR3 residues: CASSSWGMPNSPLHF. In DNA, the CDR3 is TGTGCCAGCAGCTCCTGGGGGATGCCGAATTCACCCCTCCACTTT.